This TCR beta chain was found in a study of post-analysis software for immune sequencing data. Incorporated into the TCR beta cDNA libraries were unique molecular identifiers, which served to reduce PCR and sequencing biases. TCRdb processed the PCR reads anew with MiXCR; each CDR3 protein has one entry. The sample yields about 540,000 distinct CDR3 sequences, 30% to 40% seen once. This sequence was found in a girl aged 2-17 years with multiple sclerosis. The specimen was blood.

CDR3 protein: CASSRRTGFRQFF. In nucleotides, the CDR3 is TGTGCCAGCAGCCGTCGGACAGGATTTCGGCAGTTCTTC. J is TRBJ2-1 and V is TRBV11-3; 7 bases are a match to TRBD1. V lost 5 bases to trimming and J lost 12 bases; unmatched junction nucleotides: 10. The CDR3 covers 13 residues. The V gene's germline CDR1 is SGHNT and CDR2 YENEEA.